The 27 T cell receptor beta chains listed next were all sequenced from one sample in a study of blood T cell repertoires in COVID-19 (dated by TCRdb to 2018 to 2020). Libraries were built with the immunoSEQ multiplex PCR assay. Here the immuneACCESS table is served through TCRdb, limited to in-frame sequences with V and J called. Missing clones are a known gap in these copies; in checked studies unresolved V genes cover under half, and the rest lacks a known reason. For this sample the table gives around 97,000 clones, of which just under 90% were detected only once. Roughly 14% of the sample goes to the ten largest clones. What was sequenced was peripheral blood. The receptor source for this set is a human donor in a cohort sampled during active COVID-19.

The chain joins TRBV28 to TRBJ1-1; a weak D match, TRBD1 (5 bases). The CDR3 has 16 amino acids. The V end was cut by 3 bases, the J end by 1 base, with 15 bases between. CDR1 and CDR2 (germline): MDHEN, SYDVKM. This CDR3 reads CASSFSWTTQNTEAFF. CDR3 DNA sequence: TGTGCCAGCAGTTTCTCTTGGACAACGCAGAACACTGAAGCTTTCTTT.

This clone was seen a handful of times. V and J are TRBV7-3 and TRBJ1-2; no clear D gene. Per germline, CDR1 SGHTA and CDR2 FQGTGA. This CDR3 has 13 residues. Trimming removed 2 bases from V and 8 bases from J, with 12 bases in between. CDR3 loop: CASSLDQGLGYTF. CDR3 nucleotides: TGTGCCAGCAGCTTAGATCAAGGACTCGGCTACACCTTC.

The J gene is TRBJ1-2, the V gene TRBV6-1; maybe TRBD1 (5 bases). The CDR3 is 15 residues long. Deletions cut 1 base from V and 6 bases from J, with 15 bases between. Germline V gene data show CDR1 as MNHNS and CDR2 as SASEGT. CDR3 amino acids: CASSEVGRVGDGYTF. The CDR3 DNA reads TGTGCCAGCAGTGAAGTGGGCAGGGTGGGCGATGGCTACACCTTC.

The chain couples TRBV6-4 to TRBJ2-1; no definite D call. Germline assignment: CDR1 MRHNA and CDR2 SNTAGT. Trimming cost V 8 bases and J 5 bases, with 4 bases left between them. CDR3 length: 10 residues. CDR3 nucleotide sequence: TGTGCCAGCCCCAACAATGAGCAGTTCTTC. Protein product: CASPNNEQFF.

V is TRBV5-1 and J is TRBJ1-3; 9 nucleotides agree with TRBD1. The V gene end was trimmed by 0 bases and the J gene end by 4 bases; junction bases not matched to a gene: 2. The CDR3 runs 15 residues. CDR1 and CDR2 from the germline V gene are SGHRS and YFSETQ. The CDR3 reads CASSLDRGPGNTIYF. The CDR3 DNA is TGCGCCAGCAGCTTGGACAGGGGGCCCGGAAACACCATATATTTT.

The CDR3 region is CASRDSGTGRGGQPQHF. CDR3 in DNA: TGTGCCAGCAGGGATTCCGGGACAGGGCGGGGAGGTCAGCCCCAGCATTTT. The chain has TRBV2 and TRBJ1-5, with 9 bases aligning to TRBD1. The CDR3 consists of 17 residues. Trimming at V came to 6 bases and at J to 6 bases, leaving 15 bases not matched to a gene. The germline gives CDR1 SNHLY, CDR2 FYNNEI.

The J gene is TRBJ2-7, the V gene TRBV5-6; possible D gene TRBD1, 6 bases. CDR3 size: 13 residues. V was shortened by 6 bases and J by 2 bases, with 12 bases between the two germline ends. Germline-derived CDR1 and CDR2 are SGHDT and YYEEEE. CDR3 sequence reads: CASTQGTTYEQYF. CDR3 nucleotide sequence: TGTGCCAGCACCCAAGGGACAACCTACGAGCAGTACTTC.

This clone is labeled medium-sized. The chain couples TRBV7-8 to TRBJ1-2, with D hard to call. The CDR3 runs 13 residues. V lost 5 bases, J lost 6 bases, and 13 bases lay in between. CDR1 and CDR2 from the germline V gene are SGHVS and FQNEAQ. CDR3 coding DNA: TGTGCCAGCAGCCCGCCGACTGTTGATGGCTACACCTTC. It specifies CASSPPTVDGYTF.

The DNA for the CDR3 is TGCGCCAGCAGCTTGTACCCGGAGACCGGGGAGCTGTTTTTT. Amino acid sequence: CASSLYPETGELFF. The V call is TRBV5-1, the J call TRBJ2-2; no clear D. Germline loops: CDR1 SGHRS, CDR2 YFSETQ. The CDR3 totals 14 residues. With 1 base removed from V and 5 bases from J, the gap between germline ends came to 9 bases.

This sequence joins TRBV5-4 and TRBJ1-2, with D hard to call. The CDR3 is 14 residues long. V lost 6 bases and J lost 8, with 20 bases in between. Germline CDR1 and CDR2: SGHNT and YYREEE (reference sequence). DNA for the CDR3: TGTGCCAGCACAGCCCCCGAGCCGCCCGGGGGCTACACCTTC. Its translation is CASTAPEPPGGYTF.

The V call is TRBV15, the J call TRBJ2-7; no definite D call. The CDR3 runs to 15 residues. V dropped 0 bases and J dropped 4 bases, with 13 bases sitting between them. Per the germline V gene, CDR1 is LNHNV and CDR2 is YYDKDF (reference sequence). Here the CDR3 reads CATSRELSPQYEQYF. Here the CDR3 DNA reads TGTGCCACCAGCAGAGAACTATCACCGCAGTACGAGCAGTACTTC.

The J gene is TRBJ1-2, the V gene TRBV27; D possibly corresponds to TRBD1 (5 bases). This CDR3 contains 14 residues. In germline, CDR1 is MNHEY, CDR2 SMNVEV (reference sequence). V lost 6 bases, J lost 8 bases, and 19 bases lay in between. The CDR3 DNA sequence: TGTGCCAGCAGCCGCGGGACCGATGTACGGGGCTACACCTTC. Translation: CASSRGTDVRGYTF.

The chain uses TRBV7-3 and TRBJ1-1; D is unclear. Trimming left V 3 bases short and J 2 bases short, with 7 bases between. CDR1 and CDR2 (germline): SGHTA, FQGTGA. The CDR3 extends over 13 amino acids. The CDR3 nucleotides are TGTGCCAGCAGCTTTTACAGAAACACTGAAGCTTTCTTT. It encodes CASSFYRNTEAFF.

The chain combines TRBV9 with TRBJ1-2; 7 nucleotides match TRBD1. There are 15 residues in the CDR3. Germline assignment: CDR1 SGDLS and CDR2 YYNGEE. V trimming: 0 bases; J trimming: 4 bases; junction bases outside the gene matches: 6. This CDR3 is CASSVGRQGPYGYTF. CDR3 bases: TGTGCCAGCAGCGTAGGAAGACAGGGCCCCTATGGCTACACCTTC.

The gene calls are TRBV7-9 and TRBJ2-5; D may be TRBD1 (5 bases). Trimming took off 9 bases at V and 4 bases at J, with 18 bases between the two ends. This CDR3 contains 14 residues. Germline CDR1 reads SEHNR; CDR2 reads FQNEAQ (reference sequence). The CDR3 bases are TGTGCCAGGGCTTTAACAGGAAATGGAGAGACCCAGTACTTC. Its protein is CARALTGNGETQYF.

The chain carries TRBV5-1 and TRBJ2-1; 7 bases line up with TRBD2. This CDR3 is built from 15 residues. V was clipped by 4 bases and J by 4 bases; unmatched bases: 8. From germline, CDR1 is SGHRS and CDR2 YFSETQ. The CDR3 is CASSLPGGSYNEQFF. The CDR3 DNA follows: TGCGCCAGCAGCCTTCCCGGCGGGAGTTACAATGAGCAGTTCTTC. Complete variable domain (other parts from reference TRBV5-1 and TRBJ2-1): KAGVTQTPRYLIKTRGQQVTLSCSPISGHRSVSWYQQTPGQGLQFLFEYFSETQRNKGNFPGRFSGRQFSNSRSEMNVSTLELGDSALYLCASSLPGGSYNEQFFGPGTRLTVL.

This sequence joins TRBV6-4 and TRBJ2-1, with TRBD2 matching over 7 bases. The junction had 11 bases not matched to a gene; V was cut back by 5 bases and J by 4 bases. From germline, CDR1 is MRHNA and CDR2 SNTAGT. This CDR3 is 16 amino acids long. CDR3 in DNA: TGTGCCAGCAGTAAGGTTCACCTAGCGGAATACAATGAGCAGTTCTTC. It encodes CASSKVHLAEYNEQFF.

The chain is built from TRBV6-5 and TRBJ2-5; 13 nucleotides agree with TRBD2. The ends lost 6 bases at V and 2 bases at J; junction bases unmatched: 3. The CDR3 is 15 residues long. From germline, CDR1 is MNHEY and CDR2 SVGAGI. The CDR3 reads CASSRLAGGQETQYF. CDR3 nucleotides: TGTGCCAGCAGCAGACTAGCGGGGGGTCAAGAGACCCAGTACTTC.

The chain employs TRBV28 and TRBJ1-6, with D tentatively TRBD1 (6 bases). This CDR3 comprises 14 residues. Trimming left V 2 bases short and J 7 bases short, with 9 bases between. CDR1 MDHEN and CDR2 SYDVKM come from the germline V gene. The CDR3 loop is CASSLGGPNSPLHF. Written as DNA, the CDR3 is TGTGCCAGCAGTTTAGGGGGCCCAAATTCACCCCTCCACTTT.

This sequence joins TRBV28 and TRBJ1-5; possibly TRBD1 for D (6 bases). Trimming removed 6 bases at V and 5 bases at J, with 11 bases between. The germline CDR1 and CDR2 sequences are MDHEN and SYDVKM. The CDR3 is made up of 13 amino acids. The chain's CDR3 is CASSPDSYQPQHF. DNA for the CDR3: TGTGCCAGCAGCCCGGACAGTTATCAGCCCCAGCATTTT.

This clone was counted once. The chain links TRBV19 to TRBJ1-2; the D gene is possibly TRBD1 (5 bases). Germline-derived CDR1 and CDR2 are LNHDA and SQIVND (reference sequence). Trimming took 5 bases from V and 8 from J, leaving 21 bases between them. This CDR3 region has 15 residues. CDR3 region: CASSPDWGGASGYTF. The CDR3 nucleotides read TGTGCCAGTAGTCCCGACTGGGGAGGGGCGTCCGGCTACACCTTC.

In DNA, the CDR3 is TGTGCCAGCAGCCTTGACTACAAAGAGACCCAGTACTTC. Translating it yields CASSLDYKETQYF. This sequence joins TRBV3-1 (or the pseudogene TRBV3-2) and TRBJ2-5, with D maybe TRBD2 (5 bases). The germline V gene encodes CDR1 LGHDT and CDR2 YNNKEL (reference sequence). The V end lost 4 bases, the J end lost 3 bases, and 9 bases lay between the germline ends. CDR3 length: 13 amino acids.

This chain's CDR3 is CASSDLADYTGELFF. The CDR3 DNA follows: TGTGCCAGCAGTGACTTAGCGGACTACACCGGGGAGCTGTTTTTT. The V and J genes are TRBV7-8 and TRBJ2-2; possible D gene TRBD2, 6 bases. Germline CDR1 reads SGHVS; CDR2 reads FQNEAQ. V was trimmed by 6 bases and J by 3 bases, leaving 14 bases between them. The CDR3 is made up of 15 amino acids. Using reference TRBV7-8 and TRBJ2-2 for the parts outside the CDR3, the full variable domain is GAGVSQSPRYKVAKRGQDVALRCDPISGHVSLFWYQQALGQGPEFLTYFQNEAQLDKSGLPSDRFFAERPEGSVSTLKIQRTQQEDSAVYLCASSDLADYTGELFFGEGSRLTVL.

The V and J genes are TRBV5-8 and TRBJ2-1, with TRBD2 as a possible D gene (7 bases). Germline V gives CDR1 SGHTS, CDR2 YDEGEE. V lost 4 bases and J lost 3, with 11 bases in between. The CDR3 covers 14 residues. The CDR3 reads CASSPGGHYNEQFF. The CDR3 DNA reads TGTGCCAGCAGCCCGGGGGGACACTACAATGAGCAGTTCTTC.

The chain employs TRBV12-5 and TRBJ1-2; D possibly corresponds to TRBD1 (5 bases). Germline-derived CDR1 and CDR2 are LGHNT and FRNRAP. CDR3 size: 16 residues. The V gene lost 0 bases and the J gene lost 2 bases, with 13 bases spanning the gap. The CDR3 loop reads CASGLVLGGVNYGYTF. The CDR3 nucleotides read TGTGCTAGTGGTTTGGTACTCGGGGGAGTAAACTATGGCTACACCTTC.

The chain combines TRBV27 with TRBJ2-1; D remains ambiguous. This CDR3 region has 14 residues. V lost 3 bases and J 0 bases, leaving 6 bases between the germline ends. The germline V gene has CDR1 MNHEY and CDR2 SMNVEV (reference sequence). CDR3 coding DNA: TGTGCCAGCAGTTTTTCTCCCTCCTACAATGAGCAGTTCTTC. This translates into CASSFSPSYNEQFF.

This chain connects TRBV29-1 to TRBJ1-1; tentatively, D is TRBD1 (6 bases). This CDR3 is 12 amino acids long. Germline CDR1 SQVTM, CDR2 ANQGSEA. V was clipped by 7 bases and J by 1 base, with 10 bases between them. The CDR3 coding sequence is TGCAGCGCTAACAGGGAGAACACTGAAGCTTTCTTT. Translation: CSANRENTEAFF.